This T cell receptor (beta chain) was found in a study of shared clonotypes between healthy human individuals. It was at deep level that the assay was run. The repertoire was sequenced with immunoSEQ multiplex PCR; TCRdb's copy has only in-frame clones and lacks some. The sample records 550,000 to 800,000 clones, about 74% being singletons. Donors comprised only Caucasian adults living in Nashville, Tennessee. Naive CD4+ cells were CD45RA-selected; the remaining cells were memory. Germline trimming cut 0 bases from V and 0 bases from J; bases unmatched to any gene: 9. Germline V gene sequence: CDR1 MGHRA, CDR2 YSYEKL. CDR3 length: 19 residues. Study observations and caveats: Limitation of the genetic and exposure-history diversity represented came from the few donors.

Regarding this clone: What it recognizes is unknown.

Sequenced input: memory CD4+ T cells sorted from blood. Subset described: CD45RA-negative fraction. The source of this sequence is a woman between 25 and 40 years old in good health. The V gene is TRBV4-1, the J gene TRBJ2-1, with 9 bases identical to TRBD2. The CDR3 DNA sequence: TGCGCCAGCAGCCAAGAATGGCTAGCGGGAAGTCACTCCTACAATGAGCAGTTCTTC. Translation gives CASSQEWLAGSHSYNEQFF.